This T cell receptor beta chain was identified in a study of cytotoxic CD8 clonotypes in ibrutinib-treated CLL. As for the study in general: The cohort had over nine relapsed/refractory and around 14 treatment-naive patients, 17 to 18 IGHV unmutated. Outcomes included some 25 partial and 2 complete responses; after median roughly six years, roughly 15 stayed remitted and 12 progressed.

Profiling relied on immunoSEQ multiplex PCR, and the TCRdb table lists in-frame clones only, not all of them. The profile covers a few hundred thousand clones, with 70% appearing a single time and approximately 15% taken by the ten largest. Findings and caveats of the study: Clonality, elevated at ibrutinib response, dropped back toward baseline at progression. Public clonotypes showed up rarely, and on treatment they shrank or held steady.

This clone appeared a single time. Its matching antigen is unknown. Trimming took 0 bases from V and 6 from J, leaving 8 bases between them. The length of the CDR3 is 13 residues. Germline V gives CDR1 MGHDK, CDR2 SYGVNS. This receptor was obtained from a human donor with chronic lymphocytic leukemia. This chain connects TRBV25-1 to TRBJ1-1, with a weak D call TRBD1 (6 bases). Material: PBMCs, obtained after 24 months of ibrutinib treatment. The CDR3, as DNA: TGTGCCAGCAGTGAATATCCAGGGGCTGAAGCTTTCTTT. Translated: CASSEYPGAEAFF.